This T cell receptor (beta chain) was sequenced in a study of Graves' ophthalmopathy and Graves' hyperthyroidism. Scientists amplified the TCR beta CDR3 regions from RNA transcripts. After a first-round RT-PCR with HTBI primers, a second-round multiplex PCR was run. MiXCR was run by TCRdb on the multiplex PCR reads, yielding one entry per CDR3 protein. The repertoire consists of roughly 700,000 distinct CDR3 sequences, with roughly two fifths occurring once and the leading ten covering less than 55%. The sequenced sample was peripheral blood. The source of this sequence is an adult man with Graves' ophthalmopathy.

CDR3 coding DNA: TGTGCCAGCAGTTCCGGACTAGCGGGGGGGCGGACCCAGTACTTC. This codes for CASSSGLAGGRTQYF. The J gene is TRBJ2-5, the V gene TRBV7-3; 15 bases line up with TRBD2. The CDR3 has 15 residues. V shed 6 bases, J shed 7 bases, and the junction held 6 bases outside the gene matches. Germline V CDR1 and CDR2: SGHTA, FQGTGA.